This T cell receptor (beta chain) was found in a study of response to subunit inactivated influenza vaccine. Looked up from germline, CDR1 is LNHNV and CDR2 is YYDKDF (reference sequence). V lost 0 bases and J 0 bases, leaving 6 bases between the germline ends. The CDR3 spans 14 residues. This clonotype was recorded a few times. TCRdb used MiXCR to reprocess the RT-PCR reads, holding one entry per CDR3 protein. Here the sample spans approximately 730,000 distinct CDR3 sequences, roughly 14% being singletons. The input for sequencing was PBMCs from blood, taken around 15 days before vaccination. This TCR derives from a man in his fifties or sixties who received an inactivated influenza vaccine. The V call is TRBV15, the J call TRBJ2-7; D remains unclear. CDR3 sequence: CATSRDKSSYEQYF. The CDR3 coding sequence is TGTGCCACCAGCAGAGATAAGAGCTCCTACGAGCAGTACTTC.